This T cell receptor (beta chain) was identified during a study of memory CD4+ T cells and cytomegalovirus serostatus (dated by TCRdb to between 2018 and 2021). The study in broad terms: The cohort included around 35 healthy adults from Belgium, of whom 9 were CMV seropositive and about 25 were CMV seronegative. To replicate a published TCR-based CMV serostatus classifier, the study sequenced CD4+ memory TCRbeta repertoires from a Belgian cohort whose cytomegalovirus serostatus was known.

The Quick-DNA Microprep Kit was used to extract genomic DNA from the sorted cells. TCRbeta DNA was amplified with the immunoSEQ hsTCRbeta kit following the manufacturer's protocol. TCRbeta libraries were sequenced on an Illumina MiSeq instrument. In the source study's methods: Once out-of-frame sequences had been removed, 2,204,828 distinct TCRbeta sequences were left, which works out to an average of around 67,000 per individual. Each individual was scored according to the count of approximately 170 previously reported CMV-associated TCRbeta sequences and the total productive distinct TCRbeta count. A beta-binomial model was reimplemented in Python, and scikit-learn random forests with default parameters were trained on US cohort data. On the Belgian cohort, classifier performance was reported as the median AUC, along with percentile confidence intervals, across 10,000 bootstrap iterations. The source is immuneACCESS, and TCRdb retained only in-frame sequences with V and J called. Part of the clones is not carried over; for the studies checked, unresolved V genes explain less than half of this, and the remainder is unexplained. Clonal size and the V and J genes are those of that table, whereas D and trimming came from the DNA. Across this sample there are some 56,000 clones, with over 80% seen only once. The top ten clones comprise 0.4% of the sample.

On this clone itself: No cognate antigen has been identified for it. No quality values exist for individual bases; no much larger clone is one base distant.

Single viable CD3+CD4+CD8-CD45RO+ cells were sorted as memory CD4+ T cells on a FACSAria II. CMV serostatus was assessed using a Roche Elecsys assay, by which serum IgG against CMV pp150, pp28, p38 and p52 was detected. Once the samples were thawed, total CD4+ T cells were enriched through positive selection using CD4 magnetic microbeads. The samples came from a different study that was designed specifically to examine the CD4+ T cell memory repertoire. Peripheral blood mononuclear cells were isolated and cryopreserved following standard operating procedures; serum was stored at -80 °C. The staining relied on CD3-PerCP (BW264/56), CD4-APC (RPA-T4), CD45RO-PE (UCHT1) and CD8-Pacific Orange (3B5) antibodies, and Sytox blue was used to exclude non-viable cells. At the junction V is shortened by 4 bases and J by 1 base; bases outside the gene matches: 5. The CDR3 measures 15 amino acids from cysteine to phenylalanine. Just the 45-base CDR3 DNA is kept, in frame starting at base 1. Based on the germline V gene, the CDR1 and CDR2 sequences are LGHNA and YSLEER.

What the work shows at the level of the full study, not this receptor alone: Among the approximately 160 previously reported CMV-associated TCRbeta sequences, 60 to 70 showed up in the CD4+ memory repertoires, with each one found in between one and five individuals. For predicting CMV serostatus, the median bootstrapped AUC was roughly 0.95 using the original framework and around 0.91 using a US-trained random forest. On the Belgian cohort, the classifier built on the original framework reached a median bootstrapped AUC of about 0.95, with a 95% CI of 0.76-1.00. The results were interpreted as suggesting that the CMV-associated TCR signature is largely present in the CD4+ memory repertoire. Only CD4+CD45RO+ memory cells were sequenced, in contrast to the original study, in which naive and memory CD4+ and CD8+ populations were covered.

Sequences were obtained from memory CD4+ T cells from blood. The TCR comes from an adult in good health and CMV-seronegative. Recombination connected TRBV4-3 to TRBJ1-1; 8 bases in the junction line up with TRBD1. The DNA sequence is given as TGCGCCAGCAGCCGTGCCGGGACAGGGAACACTGAAGCTTTCTTT. Its product reads: CASSRAGTGNTEAFF.